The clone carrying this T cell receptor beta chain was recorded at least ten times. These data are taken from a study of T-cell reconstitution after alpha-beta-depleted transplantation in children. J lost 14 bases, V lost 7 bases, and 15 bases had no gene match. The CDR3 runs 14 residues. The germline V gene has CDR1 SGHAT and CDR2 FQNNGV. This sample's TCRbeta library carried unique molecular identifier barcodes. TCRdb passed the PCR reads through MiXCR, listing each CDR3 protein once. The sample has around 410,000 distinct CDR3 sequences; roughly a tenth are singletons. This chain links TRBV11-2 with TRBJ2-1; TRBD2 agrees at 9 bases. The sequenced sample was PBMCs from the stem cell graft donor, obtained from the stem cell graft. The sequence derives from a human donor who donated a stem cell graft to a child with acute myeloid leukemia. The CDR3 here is CASTLTLGGGAKFF. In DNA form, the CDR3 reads TGTGCCAGCACCCTCACCCTAGGCGGGGGGGCAAAGTTCTTC. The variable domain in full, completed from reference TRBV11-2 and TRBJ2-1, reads EAGVAQSPRYKIIEKRQSVAFWCNPISGHATLYWYQQILGQGPKLLIQFQNNGVVDDSQLPKDRFSAERLKGVDSTLKIQPAKLEDSAVYLCASTLTLGGGAKFFGPGTRLTVL.